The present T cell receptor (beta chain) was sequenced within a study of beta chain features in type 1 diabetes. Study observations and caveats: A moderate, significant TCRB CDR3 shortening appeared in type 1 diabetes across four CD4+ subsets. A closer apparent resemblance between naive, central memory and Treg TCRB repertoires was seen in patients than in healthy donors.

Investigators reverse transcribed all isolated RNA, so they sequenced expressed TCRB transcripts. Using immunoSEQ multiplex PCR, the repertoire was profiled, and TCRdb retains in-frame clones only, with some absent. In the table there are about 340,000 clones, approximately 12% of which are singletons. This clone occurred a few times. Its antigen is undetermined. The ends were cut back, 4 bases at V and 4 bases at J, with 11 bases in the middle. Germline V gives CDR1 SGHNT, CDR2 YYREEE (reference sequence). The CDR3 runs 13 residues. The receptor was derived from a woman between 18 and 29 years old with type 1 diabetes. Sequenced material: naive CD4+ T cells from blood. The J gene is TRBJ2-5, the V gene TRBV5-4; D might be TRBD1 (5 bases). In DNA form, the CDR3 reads TGTGCCAGCAGCCAAGGGGTCCGAGAGACCCAGTACTTC. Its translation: CASSQGVRETQYF.